What follows describes a single T cell receptor (beta chain). In the original processing: Estimated nucleated cell counts came from reference gene primer amplification. The method was immunoSEQ multiplex PCR; TCRdb's version includes in-frame clones alone and lacks a portion of them. From that table come the V and J calls and clone size; the DNA was used to work out D and trimming. The sample contains about 94,000 clones, roughly 80% of which appear only once. This sample was taken from a study of blood T cell repertoires in COVID-19. Overall study context: The United States, Italy and Spain were the sources of the acute and convalescent COVID-19 samples. Nucleic acid was either cDNA or gDNA, and it came from T cells, B-cell-depleted T cells, or PBMCs.

This CDR3 region has 13 residues. Trimming took off 0 bases at V and 7 bases at J, with 9 bases between the two ends. The sequenced material came from peripheral blood. This receptor was taken from a human donor in a cohort sampled during active COVID-19. J is TRBJ1-1 and V is TRBV12-3 or TRBV12-4; D not resolved. CDR3 DNA: TGTGCCAGCAGTTTAGCGGGAGTGGGTGAAGCTTTCTTT. Amino acids: CASSLAGVGEAFF.